This T cell receptor (beta chain) was captured by sequencing in a study of radiation and T cells in renal cell carcinoma. Study-wide findings and caveats: In blood, top tumor clones expanded by 2 weeks, shrinking by 4. Top 100 clonotypes averaged around 54% in irradiated versus roughly 45% in nephrectomy-only tumors.

Treatment indicated: 15 Gy SBRT to primary tumor, nephrectomy 4 weeks later. Remarks on this clone: The antigen is unknown.

TCRdb's copy holds only in-frame clones and misses some; the assay was immunoSEQ multiplex PCR. The sample has several thousand clones, around 53% seen once; the top ten hold 15% to 20%. This CDR3 has 12 residues. The V gene's germline CDR1 is MNHNS and CDR2 SASEGT. V was cut by 6 bases and J by 5 bases, with 10 bases left in between. J is TRBJ1-1 and V is TRBV6-1; D is undetermined. Sequencing used tumor tissue, obtained from a patient whose treatment included radiotherapy and nephrectomy. The sequence came from a man aged 55 to 70 with renal cell carcinoma. The CDR3 DNA follows: TGTGCCAGCAGCCCATTGGGTACTGAAGCTTTCTTT. This translates into CASSPLGTEAFF.